Shown below are 5 T cell receptor beta chains from a single sample sequenced in a study of cytomegalovirus exposure and HLA in healthy donors. PCR used 60 Vbeta primers and 13 Jbeta primers. Sequencing was performed with immunoSEQ multiplex PCR; in TCRdb, only in-frame clones are kept and a portion is missing. The data contain more than 70,000 clones, over 75% of them singletons. The sample consisted of PBMCs. The receptor source for this set is a man aged 25-40 years in good health and CMV-seropositive.

The chain combines TRBV27 with TRBJ2-7; TRBD2 might be the D (6 bases). The CDR3 sequence is 14 residues long. Germline CDR1 reads MNHEY; CDR2 reads SMNVEV (reference sequence). V dropped 3 bases and J dropped 4 bases, with 13 bases sitting between them. The CDR3 nucleotides read TGTGCCAGCAGTTTGTCGGCGGCGGGATACGAGCAGTACGTC. This gives the protein CASSLSAAGYEQYV.

This clone was observed a single time. The gene calls are TRBV28 and TRBJ1-1; unclear D gene. The V and J ends lost 7 bases and 0 bases respectively, with 15 bases between them. CDR1 and CDR2 from the germline V gene are MDHEN and SYDVKM. The CDR3 has 15 amino acids. The CDR3 DNA reads TGTGCCAGCAACCGGCTGGGCCGATTGAACACTGAAGCTTTCTTT. It yields the protein CASNRLGRLNTEAFF. The whole variable domain, filled in from reference TRBV28 and TRBJ1-1, reads DVKVTQSSRYLVKRTGEKVFLECVQDMDHENMFWYRQDPGLGLRLIYFSYDVKMKEKGDIPEGYSVSREKKERFSLILESASTNQTSMYLCASNRLGRLNTEAFFGQGTRLTVV.

The CDR3 nucleotides read TGTGCCAGCAGCGTAGGCGGGAGAGACTGGGAGACCCAGTACTTC. This encodes CASSVGGRDWETQYF. V is TRBV9 and J is TRBJ2-5; 7 bases are a match to TRBD2. There are 15 residues in the CDR3. The junction had 7 bases not matched to a gene; V was cut back by 0 bases and J by 5 bases. CDR1 and CDR2 from the germline V gene are SGDLS and YYNGEE.

The chain employs TRBV9 and TRBJ1-6, with 9 bases matching TRBD1. Germline CDR1 is SGDLS and CDR2 is YYNGEE. The length of the CDR3 is 15 residues. Unmatched junction bases numbered 8, after V lost 3 bases and J lost 10 bases. The CDR3 is CASSAGTGSNSPLHF. The DNA of the CDR3 is TGTGCCAGCAGCGCCGGGACAGGGAGTAACTCACCCCTCCACTTT.

This clone was seen a few times. The chain recombines TRBV5-1 with TRBJ2-3; 12 bases map to TRBD2. The CDR3 is 17 residues long. Trimming removed 3 bases from V and 0 bases from J; junction bases left unmatched: 5. Germline assignment: CDR1 SGHRS and CDR2 YFSETQ. The CDR3 reads CASSSGTSGPSTDTQYF. The DNA for the CDR3 is TGCGCCAGCAGCTCTGGGACTAGCGGGCCTAGCACAGATACGCAGTATTTT.